This is a list of T cell receptor beta chains from one sample in a study of blood T cell repertoires in COVID-19. Libraries were prepared by immunoSEQ multiplex PCR; TCRdb keeps only in-frame clonotypes and omits some of them. The sample lists around 300,000 clones; 83% were seen once. Sequencing input: peripheral blood. The receptors were gathered from a woman aged 45-65 years who had recovered from COVID-19. Each CDR3 is given with its conserved first and last residue. D genes are given only for firm matches. A clone size is listed for some rows: how often the clone was seen (once, few, many), or a class if it is expanded.

CDR3 protein: CSARTSGAGELFF
CDR3 DNA: TGCAGCGCCCGGACTAGCGGGGCCGGGGAGCTGTTTTTT
J gene: TRBJ2-2
clone size: -
D gene: TRBD2
V gene: TRBV29-1

CDR3 protein: CASSLQTQNTEAFF
CDR3 DNA: TGCGCCAGCAGCCTCCAGACACAGAACACTGAAGCTTTCTTT
J gene: TRBJ1-1
clone size: -
D gene: -
V gene: TRBV4-3

CDR3 protein: CASSQDRSSYEQYF
CDR3 DNA: TGTGCCAGCAGCCAGGACAGGAGCTCCTACGAGCAGTACTTC
J gene: TRBJ2-7
clone size: -
D gene: TRBD1
V gene: TRBV7-2

CDR3 protein: CASSWTGGEYNEQFF
CDR3 DNA: TGCGCCAGCAGCTGGACGGGAGGGGAATACAATGAGCAGTTCTTC
J gene: TRBJ2-1
clone size: -
D gene: TRBD2
V gene: TRBV5-1

CDR3 protein: CASSLALGQGVNEQYF
CDR3 DNA: TGTGCCAGCAGCTTAGCGTTAGGACAGGGGGTAAACGAGCAGTACTTC
J gene: TRBJ2-7
clone size: -
D gene: TRBD1
V gene: TRBV7-6

CDR3 protein: CASSVPGGYNEQFF
CDR3 DNA: TGTGCCAGCAGCGTACCCGGGGGCTACAATGAGCAGTTCTTC
J gene: TRBJ2-1
clone size: -
D gene: -
V gene: TRBV7-3

CDR3 protein: CAISASGGRGYEQYF
CDR3 DNA: TGTGCCATCAGTGCCAGCGGGGGGCGGGGCTACGAGCAGTACTTC
J gene: TRBJ2-7
clone size: -
D gene: TRBD2
V gene: TRBV10-3

CDR3 protein: CASSPAGSAMNTEAFF
CDR3 DNA: TGTGCCAGTAGTCCCGCCGGGTCGGCCATGAACACTGAAGCTTTCTTT
J gene: TRBJ1-1
clone size: -
D gene: -
V gene: TRBV19

CDR3 protein: CASSARLALGNEQFF
CDR3 DNA: TGTGCCAGCAGTGCCCGACTAGCTTTGGGTAATGAGCAGTTCTTC
J gene: TRBJ2-1
clone size: -
D gene: TRBD2
V gene: TRBV27

CDR3 protein: CASSYGRNSPLHF
CDR3 DNA: TGTGCCAGCAGTTACGGCAGAAATTCACCCCTCCACTTT
J gene: TRBJ1-6
clone size: -
D gene: -
V gene: TRBV6-2/TRBV6-3

CDR3 protein: CASSLRVGEQYF
CDR3 DNA: TGTGCCAGCAGCTTGCGCGTCGGCGAGCAGTACTTC
J gene: TRBJ2-7
clone size: -
D gene: -
V gene: TRBV5-4

CDR3 protein: CAWARVTGLLMNTEAFF
CDR3 DNA: TGTGCCTGGGCCCGTGTCACAGGGCTCCTTATGAACACTGAAGCTTTCTTT
J gene: TRBJ1-1
clone size: once
D gene: -
V gene: TRBV30

CDR3 protein: CASSTIIVQVRTEAFF
CDR3 DNA: TGTGCCAGCAGTACTATCATTGTACAGGTCCGGACTGAAGCTTTCTTT
J gene: TRBJ1-1
clone size: few
D gene: -
V gene: TRBV28

CDR3 protein: CASSSYYGPKWWDTQYF
CDR3 DNA: TGTGCCAGCAGCTCATATTATGGCCCGAAGTGGTGGGATACGCAGTATTTT
J gene: TRBJ2-3
clone size: -
D gene: -
V gene: TRBV11-3

CDR3 protein: CATQTPGQGAPGYTF
CDR3 DNA: TGTGCCACCCAGACCCCGGGACAGGGGGCCCCCGGCTACACCTTC
J gene: TRBJ1-2
clone size: -
D gene: TRBD1
V gene: TRBV19

CDR3 protein: CASSQPDRAVHGELFF
CDR3 DNA: TGCGCCAGCAGCCAACCGGACAGGGCGGTCCACGGGGAGCTGTTTTTT
J gene: TRBJ2-2
clone size: -
D gene: TRBD1
V gene: TRBV4-1

CDR3 protein: CAIRGAGLGDTQYF
CDR3 DNA: TGTGCCATCAGGGGAGCGGGGTTAGGAGATACGCAGTATTTT
J gene: TRBJ2-3
clone size: -
D gene: TRBD2
V gene: TRBV10-3

CDR3 protein: CASQPGDYNQPQHF
CDR3 DNA: TGTGCCAGCCAACCAGGGGACTACAATCAGCCCCAGCATTTT
J gene: TRBJ1-5
clone size: -
D gene: -
V gene: TRBV2

CDR3 protein: CASSDWGGSTDTQYF
CDR3 DNA: TGTGCCAGCAGTGACTGGGGGGGGAGCACAGATACGCAGTATTTT
J gene: TRBJ2-3
clone size: -
D gene: TRBD2
V gene: TRBV6-4

CDR3 protein: CASSSGQGNQPQHF
CDR3 DNA: TGTGCCAGCAGTTCGGGACAGGGGAATCAGCCCCAGCATTTT
J gene: TRBJ1-5
clone size: once
D gene: TRBD1
V gene: TRBV6-6

CDR3 protein: CASSLKGRETQYF
CDR3 DNA: TGTGCCAGCAGTTTAAAGGGGCGGGAGACCCAGTACTTC
J gene: TRBJ2-5
clone size: -
D gene: -
V gene: TRBV28

CDR3 protein: CASIPRTVLYNEQFF
CDR3 DNA: TGTGCCAGCATCCCTCGGACTGTACTGTACAATGAGCAGTTCTTC
J gene: TRBJ2-1
clone size: -
D gene: -
V gene: TRBV6-2/TRBV6-3

CDR3 protein: CASSLLTGTGLTGELFF
CDR3 DNA: TGTGCCAGCAGCCTACTAACCGGGACAGGGTTAACCGGGGAGCTGTTTTTT
J gene: TRBJ2-2
clone size: -
D gene: TRBD1
V gene: TRBV7-6

CDR3 protein: CASSPVGGTGTNEQFF
CDR3 DNA: TGTGCCAGCTCACCCGTAGGGGGGACAGGGACGAATGAGCAGTTCTTC
J gene: TRBJ2-1
clone size: -
D gene: TRBD1
V gene: TRBV18

CDR3 protein: CASSLSTPDTQYF
CDR3 DNA: TGTGCCAGCAGTTTATCGACTCCGGATACGCAGTATTTT
J gene: TRBJ2-3
clone size: -
D gene: -
V gene: TRBV28

CDR3 protein: CASSSKLTSGYPYNEQFF
CDR3 DNA: TGTGCCAGCAGTTCCAAACTGACTAGCGGATACCCTTACAATGAGCAGTTCTTC
J gene: TRBJ2-1
clone size: -
D gene: TRBD2
V gene: TRBV28

CDR3 protein: CASSLRRGSYNEQFF
CDR3 DNA: TGTGCCAGCAGCTTGCGTCGGGGCTCCTACAATGAGCAGTTCTTC
J gene: TRBJ2-1
clone size: -
D gene: -
V gene: TRBV5-4

CDR3 protein: CAWSVLGQGAEAFF
CDR3 DNA: TGTGCCTGGAGTGTACTAGGACAGGGCGCTGAAGCTTTCTTT
J gene: TRBJ1-1
clone size: -
D gene: TRBD1
V gene: TRBV30